One sample yielded the 20 T cell receptor beta chains listed below, sequenced in a study of cytomegalovirus exposure and HLA in healthy donors. Amplification used 60 Vbeta primers and 13 Jbeta primers. Here immunoSEQ multiplex PCR was the method, and the copy in TCRdb shows in-frame clones only, minus some. The table includes approximately 39,000 clones, almost 70% detected once. Sequenced material: PBMCs. These receptors were collected from a man younger than 40 in good health and CMV-seronegative.

This chain connects TRBV5-1 to TRBJ2-2; TRBD2 agrees at 11 bases. V gave up 3 bases and J gave up 6 bases; unmatched junction bases: 1. The CDR3 loop spans 14 amino acids. CDR1 SGHRS and CDR2 YFSETQ come from the germline V gene. CDR3 sequence: CASSSGLAAGELFF. CDR3 DNA: TGCGCCAGCAGCTCGGGACTAGCGGCCGGGGAGCTGTTTTTT.

The gene calls are TRBV4-3 and TRBJ2-7; 7 bases are shared with TRBD1. Trimming removed 2 bases from V and 3 bases from J; junction bases left unmatched: 13. This CDR3 contains 17 residues. CDR1 and CDR2 from the germline V gene are LGHNA and YSLEER. The CDR3 sequence: CASSQLFKGARYYEQYF. As DNA, the CDR3 is TGCGCCAGCAGCCAATTATTCAAGGGGGCGCGGTACTACGAGCAGTACTTC.

The CDR3: CASSLTGANEKLFF. In DNA, the CDR3 is TGCGCCAGCAGCCTGACAGGGGCTAATGAAAAACTGTTTTTT. The chain is built from TRBV5-1 and TRBJ1-4, with 8 nucleotides matching TRBD1. Germline lookup yields CDR1 SGHRS and CDR2 YFSETQ. The CDR3 covers 14 residues. The trim removed 4 bases at V and 3 bases at J, leaving 2 bases unmatched.

V gene TRBV4-1 combines with J gene TRBJ1-1; D might be TRBD1 (6 bases). Per the germline V gene, CDR1 is MGHRA and CDR2 is YSYEKL. The germline V and J ends were trimmed by 1 base and 1 base, with 10 bases remaining between them. This CDR3 has 15 amino acids. The chain's CDR3 is CASSQGRQANTEAFF. Here the CDR3 DNA reads TGCGCCAGCAGCCAAGGTAGACAGGCGAACACTGAAGCTTTCTTT.

This clone was counted only a few times. This chain uses TRBV29-1 with TRBJ1-1, with a possible D match to TRBD1 (6 bases). V lost 7 bases to trimming and J lost 3 bases, with 6 bases between them. CDR1 and CDR2 (germline): SQVTM, ANQGSEA. This CDR3 contains 10 residues. The CDR3 sequence is CSAGDTEAFF. The CDR3 DNA is TGCAGCGCAGGGGACACTGAAGCTTTCTTT.

This clone was detected only once. CDR3 nucleotide sequence: TGTGCCAGCAGCTCGACAGGGGTACAGCCCCAGCATTTT. This translates into CASSSTGVQPQHF. The chain recombines TRBV7-2 with TRBJ1-5, with 8 bases that match TRBD1. Looked up from germline, CDR1 is SGHTA and CDR2 is FQGNSA. CDR3 length equals 13 residues. The V segment lost 4 bases and the J segment 7 bases; nucleotides outside the gene matches: 3.

This clone showed up just once. The junction departs from germline at one end; a sequencing error may be responsible. This chain links TRBV7-7 with TRBJ1-4, with TRBD1 matching 10 bases. In germline, CDR1 is SSHAT, CDR2 FNYEAQ (reference sequence). CDR3 length: 15 residues. This CDR3 reads CASSLTGGKNEKLFF. The CDR3 region has the DNA TGTGCTAGCAGCTTGACAGGGGGCAAGAATGAAAAACTGTTTTTT.

The chain couples TRBV4-2 to TRBJ2-1, with D tentatively TRBD1 (6 bases). Per the germline V gene, CDR1 is LGHNA and CDR2 is YNFKEQ. Trimming left V 0 bases short and J 8 bases short, with 14 bases between. There are 15 residues in the CDR3. CDR3 protein: CASSQDLTGQDEQFF. CDR3 nucleotide sequence: TGTGCCAGCAGCCAAGATTTAACAGGGCAGGATGAGCAGTTCTTC.

The V call is TRBV19, the J call TRBJ2-7, with no clear D. Germline CDR1 and CDR2: LNHDA and SQIVND (reference sequence). The CDR3 spans 14 residues. V was pared by 4 bases and J by 0 bases, with 10 bases between. The CDR3 bases are TGTGCCAGTAGTAATGGCATCACCTCCTACGAGCAGTACTTC. It yields the protein CASSNGITSYEQYF. The full variable domain, completed using reference TRBV19 and TRBJ2-7, is DGGITQSPKYLFRKEGQNVTLSCEQNLNHDAMYWYRQDPGQGLRLIYYSQIVNDFQKGDIAEGYSVSREKKESFPLTVTSAQKNPTAFYLCASSNGITSYEQYFGPGTRLTVT.

This clone was counted between two and nine times. V and J are TRBV15 and TRBJ2-5, with D perhaps TRBD2 (6 bases). This CDR3 is 15 amino acids long. Germline lookup yields CDR1 LNHNV and CDR2 YYDKDF (reference sequence). CDR3 sequence (DNA): TGTGCGACGTCCGGCGGGGCCAATTTCCAAGAGACCCAGTACTTC. Its protein is CATSGGANFQETQYF.

This clone has more than one count but fewer than ten. The chain uses TRBV6-1 and TRBJ2-7, with 10 bases fitting TRBD1. The germline CDR1 and CDR2 sequences are MNHNS and SASEGT. V shed 7 bases and J 5 bases; nucleotides not matched to a gene: 11. CDR3 size: 15 residues. The DNA for the CDR3 is TGTGCCAGCACCCGTTTGGGACAGGGGTCCCACGAGCAGTACTTC. Encoded protein: CASTRLGQGSHEQYF.

The chain combines TRBV4-1 with TRBJ2-1, with a weak D call TRBD1 (6 bases). The CDR3 has 15 amino acids. Germline CDR1 and CDR2: MGHRA and YSYEKL. Trimming took off 2 bases at V and 1 base at J, with 9 bases between the two ends. DNA of the CDR3: TGCGCCAGCAGCCAACTGGGGGCATCCTACAATGAGCAGTTCTTC. Protein: CASSQLGASYNEQFF.

The J gene is TRBJ2-3, the V gene TRBV7-2, with TRBD2 identical over 12 bases. Trimming removed 6 bases from V and 5 bases from J; junction bases left unmatched: 9. This CDR3 has 16 residues. Germline-derived CDR1 and CDR2 are SGHTA and FQGNSA. This CDR3 is CASSLLAGGIGDTQYF. In nucleotides, the CDR3 is TGTGCCAGCAGTCTCCTAGCGGGGGGGATAGGAGATACGCAGTATTTT.

The CDR3, as DNA: TGCGCCACGATCGCGGCAACGAACACCGGGGAGCTGTTTTTT. Encoded protein: CATIAATNTGELFF. The chain combines TRBV10-2 with TRBJ2-2; D is ambiguous. This CDR3 has 14 amino acids. V dropped 10 bases and J dropped 0 bases, with 12 bases sitting between them. Germline V gene data show CDR1 as WSHSY and CDR2 as SAAADI.

The J gene is TRBJ1-2, the V gene TRBV20-1; tentatively, D is TRBD1 (5 bases). The CDR3 is made up of 11 amino acids. The germline gives CDR1 DFQATT, CDR2 SNEGSKA (reference sequence). CDR3 in DNA: TGCATGACGGGGGGGACCTATGGCTACACCTTC. Translating gives CMTGGTYGYTF.

CDR3 nucleotides: TGTGCCAGCAGCTTAGGGGACAGGGTCCGAGAAGAGACCCAGTACTTC. It encodes CASSLGDRVREETQYF. The chain carries TRBV11-2 and TRBJ2-5; TRBD1 aligns across 9 bases. The CDR3 totals 16 residues. Germline V gives CDR1 SGHAT, CDR2 FQNNGV. V gave up 1 base and J gave up 3 bases; unmatched junction bases: 6.

A few counts support this clone. The V and J genes are TRBV14 and TRBJ2-2; D possibly corresponds to TRBD2 (5 bases). Germline V gene data show CDR1 as SGHDN and CDR2 as FVKESK. Trimming left V 0 bases short and J 11 bases short, with 10 bases between. The CDR3 is 13 amino acids. The CDR3 region is CASSQDGGSELFF. CDR3 sequence (DNA): TGTGCCAGCAGCCAAGATGGAGGTTCCGAGCTGTTTTTT.

The CDR3 DNA is TGTGCCAGCAGTTTCGACCGGGAGGGCCCCAATGAGCAGTTCTTC. Translated: CASSFDREGPNEQFF. The chain carries TRBV28 and TRBJ2-1; 8 nucleotides agree with TRBD2. Germline lookup yields CDR1 MDHEN and CDR2 SYDVKM. J gave up 6 bases and V 3 bases, and 7 bases lay outside the gene matches. The CDR3 loop spans 15 amino acids.

V is TRBV5-4 and J is TRBJ1-1; 8 bases match TRBD1. This CDR3 comprises 15 residues. The germline CDR1 and CDR2 sequences are SGHNT and YYREEE (reference sequence). The V and J ends lost 7 bases and 5 bases, in that order; junction bases with no gene match: 13. CDR3 bases: TGTGCCAGCGGATCCATGGACAGGGCGATAACTGAAGCTTTCTTT. Its protein is CASGSMDRAITEAFF. The complete variable domain, with remaining parts taken from reference TRBV5-4 and TRBJ1-1, reads ETGVTQSPTHLIKTRGQQVTLRCSSQSGHNTVSWYQQALGQGPQFIFQYYREEENGRGNFPPRFSGLQFPNYSSELNVNALELDDSALYLCASGSMDRAITEAFFGQGTRLTVV.

J is TRBJ1-5 and V is TRBV27, with D maybe TRBD1 (5 bases). V was pared by 3 bases and J by 7 bases, with 13 bases between. The CDR3 sequence is 14 residues long. Germline-derived CDR1 and CDR2 are MNHEY and SMNVEV (reference sequence). The CDR3 coding sequence is TGTGCCAGCAGTTTTAATCAGGGATGGCAGCCCCAGCATTTT. This gives the protein CASSFNQGWQPQHF.